What follows describes a single T cell receptor beta chain. As yet, its antigen is unknown. This record comes from a study of STAT3 mutations in large granular lymphocyte leukemia. On the study more broadly: Roughly half the longitudinally sequenced T-LGLL patients had canonical STAT3 mutations.

Study observations and caveats: A small but highly pathogenic clone may have been missed. In T-cell large granular lymphocyte leukemia, about half of patients showed multiple immunodominant subclonotypes. Sampling intervals varied between patients and samples.

The repertoire was sequenced with immunoSEQ multiplex PCR; TCRdb's copy has only in-frame clones and lacks some. The sample shows approximately 42,000 clones, approximately 78% of them seen only once. Germline V gene lookup returns CDR1 SGHKS and CDR2 YYEKEE (reference sequence). V shed 4 bases and J shed 2 bases, with 16 bases lying between them. This CDR3 is 16 amino acids long. Sequenced material: PBMCs. The clonotype comes from a human donor with T large granular lymphocyte leukemia. Some clones in this sample may be carry-over from other donors' samples. This chain links TRBV5-5 with TRBJ1-3; a weak D match, TRBD1 (6 bases). CDR3 loop: CASSTRQAITGNTIYF. The CDR3 nucleotides read TGTGCCAGCAGCACGAGACAGGCTATAACTGGAAACACCATATATTTT.